Listed below are T cell receptor beta chains from one sample, sequenced in a study of T cell responses to AZD1222 COVID-19 vaccine. Profiling relied on immunoSEQ multiplex PCR, and the TCRdb table lists in-frame clones only, not all of them. The sample consists of around 120,000 clones, approximately 93% of them appearing once. The sequences come from peripheral blood, collected on day 0 of AZD1222 vaccination. Receptor source: an adult in good health. The CDR3 runs from the conserved cysteine through the conserved F or W. A D gene is named only where the DNA matches it firmly. The size entry is marked missing in some rows and otherwise reads once, few, many or a size class.

v_call	d_call	clone_size	j_call	cdr3_aa	cdr3_nt
TRBV30	TRBD1	-	TRBJ2-1	CAGQGPSSYNEQFF	TGTGCTGGACAGGGCCCTAGCTCCTACAATGAGCAGTTCTTC
TRBV6-5	-	once	TRBJ2-7	CASSVTGSAGYEQYF	TGTGCCAGCAGCGTTACCGGATCAGCGGGTTACGAGCAGTACTTC
TRBV13	-	few	TRBJ2-7	CASSPQRYEQYF	TGTGCCAGCAGCCCACAGCGGTACGAGCAGTACTTC
TRBV7-8	-	-	TRBJ1-5	CASSLELTLGIQPQHF	TGTGCCAGCAGCTTAGAACTGACACTAGGGATCCAGCCCCAGCATTTT
TRBV10-1	TRBD1	-	TRBJ1-1	CASQTGMNTEAFF	TGCGCCAGCCAGACAGGGATGAACACTGAAGCTTTCTTT
TRBV6-5	-	-	TRBJ2-7	CASSYSSTGSYEQYF	TGTGCCAGCAGTTACTCGAGTACAGGCTCCTACGAGCAGTACTTC
TRBV18	-	-	TRBJ1-1	CASSGIWTNPEAFF	TGTGCCAGCTCCGGTATCTGGACAAACCCTGAAGCTTTCTTT
TRBV5-4	TRBD2	-	TRBJ2-5	CASSSIAGGYQETQYF	TGTGCCAGCAGCTCGATAGCGGGAGGCTACCAAGAGACCCAGTACTTC
TRBV27	-	-	TRBJ1-1	CASSPYRSRTEAFF	TGTGCCAGCAGTCCCTATAGGTCGCGCACTGAAGCTTTCTTT
TRBV10-1	TRBD1	-	TRBJ1-3	CASSRDRGTGNTIYF	TGCGCCAGCAGTCGGGACAGGGGGACTGGAAACACCATATATTTT
TRBV5-4	-	-	TRBJ2-1	CASSLAEAYNEQFF	TGTGCCAGCAGCTTGGCGGAGGCTTACAATGAGCAGTTCTTC
TRBV9	-	-	TRBJ2-2	CASSIELARGELFF	TGTGCCAGCAGCATCGAACTAGCTCGCGGGGAGCTGTTTTTT
TRBV12-3/TRBV12-4	-	-	TRBJ1-3	CASSPFGGTIYF	TGTGCCAGCAGCCCCTTTGGGGGCACCATATATTTT
TRBV30	-	-	TRBJ1-5	CAWALGDSQPQHF	TGTGCCTGGGCCTTGGGGGATAGTCAGCCCCAGCATTTT
TRBV13	TRBD1	once	TRBJ2-7	CASSHYPLGQGFYEQYF	TGTGCCAGCAGCCATTACCCGCTTGGACAGGGGTTCTACGAGCAGTACTTC
TRBV5-6	TRBD1	-	TRBJ2-7	CASSNPDRVYEQYF	TGTGCCAGCAGCAACCCCGACAGGGTCTACGAGCAGTACTTC
TRBV28	TRBD1	-	TRBJ1-1	CASSLFFAGGAPEAFF	TGTGCCAGCAGTTTATTTTTCGCAGGGGGCGCGCCTGAAGCTTTCTTT
TRBV11-2	-	-	TRBJ1-1	CASSSLDPNTEAFF	TGTGCCAGCAGTTCCCTCGACCCAAACACTGAAGCTTTCTTT
TRBV3-1/TRBV3-2	-	-	TRBJ1-2	CASSQAVSEFYGYTF	TGTGCCAGCAGCCAAGCAGTTTCCGAATTCTATGGCTACACCTTC
TRBV28	TRBD1	-	TRBJ1-1	CASSWTGAANTEAFF	TGTGCCAGCAGTTGGACAGGCGCCGCGAACACTGAAGCTTTCTTT
TRBV11-2	TRBD1	-	TRBJ1-2	CASSDIGTGLNYGYTF	TGTGCCAGCAGCGACATTGGGACAGGACTTAACTATGGCTACACCTTC
TRBV9	TRBD2	-	TRBJ2-1	CASSPAIPRGRSGNEQFF	TGTGCCAGCAGCCCCGCCATCCCCCGCGGGAGGTCGGGCAATGAGCAGTTCTTC
TRBV30	-	-	TRBJ1-2	CAWSVKTGYTF	TGTGCCTGGAGCGTAAAGACTGGCTACACCTTC
TRBV28	-	-	TRBJ2-3	CASSLTRTSTDTQYF	TGTGCCAGCAGTTTAACCAGGACGAGCACAGATACGCAGTATTTT
TRBV15	TRBD2	-	TRBJ2-2	CATSRAGLAENTGELFF	TGTGCCACCAGCAGAGCTGGACTAGCGGAGAACACCGGGGAGCTGTTTTTT
TRBV9	-	-	TRBJ2-7	CASSVEAEATHEQYF	TGTGCCAGCAGCGTAGAGGCCGAGGCAACCCACGAGCAGTACTTC
TRBV10-1	TRBD2	-	TRBJ2-2	CASSEGGSGTGELFF	TGCGCCAGCAGTGAGGGCGGGAGCGGCACCGGGGAGCTGTTTTTT
TRBV3-1/TRBV3-2	-	-	TRBJ1-5	CASSQDGAGDQPQHF	TGTGCCAGCAGCCAAGATGGCGCGGGAGATCAGCCCCAGCATTTT
TRBV27	-	-	TRBJ1-6	CASSPQRQDFSPLHF	TGTGCCAGCAGTCCCCAAAGACAGGATTTTTCACCCCTCCACTTT
TRBV7-9	TRBD1	-	TRBJ1-1	CASSSGQLNTEAFF	TGTGCCAGCAGCTCGGGACAGTTGAACACTGAAGCTTTCTTT
TRBV10-3	-	-	TRBJ2-2	CAISESGSSDNTGELFF	TGTGCCATCAGTGAGTCGGGGTCTAGCGATAACACCGGGGAGCTGTTTTTT
TRBV20-1	-	-	TRBJ2-7	CSASHPDLHEQYF	TGCAGTGCTAGTCACCCGGACCTACACGAGCAGTACTTC
TRBV19	-	-	TRBJ1-1	CASSKTRGRMNTEAFF	TGTGCCAGTAGTAAGACCAGGGGACGAATGAACACTGAAGCTTTCTTT
TRBV6-5	TRBD2	-	TRBJ2-1	CASGKPTSGYNEQFF	TGTGCCAGCGGGAAACCGACTAGCGGCTACAATGAGCAGTTCTTC
TRBV6-5	TRBD1	-	TRBJ1-2	CASRTQGNYGYTF	TGTGCCAGCAGGACACAGGGGAACTATGGCTACACCTTC
TRBV4-2	TRBD1	-	TRBJ2-7	CASSQAPGQGHEQYF	TGTGCCAGCAGCCAGGCCCCGGGACAGGGACACGAGCAGTACTTC
TRBV11-2	-	-	TRBJ1-4	CASSLSGLANEKLFF	TGTGCCAGCAGCTTATCGGGGTTGGCTAATGAAAAACTGTTTTTT
TRBV29-1	-	-	TRBJ2-1	CSVDRVSHEQFF	TGCAGCGTTGATCGGGTGTCGCATGAGCAGTTCTTC
TRBV7-9	TRBD1	-	TRBJ2-2	CASSSRTGGSFRGFF	TGTGCCAGCAGCTCCAGGACAGGGGGCTCGTTTCGGGGATTTTTT
TRBV29-1	-	-	TRBJ2-1	CSGQDAGVYNEQFF	TGCAGCGGCCAAGACGCTGGGGTGTACAATGAGCAGTTCTTC
TRBV11-1	TRBD1	-	TRBJ1-6	CASSPGGVYSPLHF	TGTGCCAGCAGCCCAGGGGGCGTATATTCACCCCTCCACTTT
TRBV2	-	-	TRBJ2-2	CASRGGFEELFF	TGTGCCAGCAGAGGCGGGTTTGAGGAGCTGTTTTTT
TRBV27	-	-	TRBJ2-1	CASANSASYNEQFF	TGTGCCAGCGCAAACTCGGCCTCCTACAATGAGCAGTTCTTC
TRBV14	-	-	TRBJ2-1	CASSQGGSYNEQFF	TGTGCCAGCAGCCAAGGGGGCTCCTACAATGAGCAGTTCTTC
TRBV6-5	-	-	TRBJ2-7	CASSYQQGGPYEQYF	TGTGCCAGCAGTTATCAACAGGGAGGGCCGTACGAGCAGTACTTC
TRBV10-3	-	-	TRBJ2-6	CAITPGQVSGANVLTF	TGTGCCATCACCCCGGGACAAGTCTCTGGGGCCAACGTCCTGACTTTC